Given below is one TCR beta chain in context. The antigen remains unidentified. This specimen comes from a study of OX40 agonist ivuxolimab in advanced cancers. Method: immunoSEQ multiplex PCR; TCRdb's copy keeps in-frame clones and lacks some. The repertoire consists of around 48,000 clones, with approximately 84% occurring once and the leading ten covering 1% to 1.3%. General study points: Both CD4+ and CD8+ T cell populations in blood had undergone clonal expansion by week 6 at 0.1 to 3.0 mg/kg.

V lost 5 bases and J lost 0, with 11 bases in between. The CDR3 has 14 amino acids. Germline CDR1 SGHNT, CDR2 YENEEA. This TCR was sampled from an adult with an advanced solid tumor such as melanoma, head and neck, liver or kidney cancer. This rearrangement joins TRBV11-3 to TRBJ2-7, with D tentatively TRBD2 (5 bases). The sequences come from CD4+ or CD8+ T cells sorted from blood, collected in a trial of the OX40 agonist ivuxolimab. CDR3 sequence reads: CASSPYRGSYEQYF. The CDR3 nucleotides are TGTGCCAGCAGCCCTTATCGGGGCTCCTACGAGCAGTACTTC.